This T cell receptor beta chain is drawn from a study of blood T cell repertoires in COVID-19. Study details: From T cells, B-cell-depleted T cells, or PBMCs came the material, which was cDNA or gDNA.

Libraries were prepared by immunoSEQ multiplex PCR; TCRdb keeps only in-frame clonotypes and omits some of them. The profile shows around 150,000 clones, over 80% of them singletons. Only a few counts were recorded for this clone. Germline CDR1 is SGHRS and CDR2 is YFSETQ. This CDR3 spans 14 amino acids. The V end was cut by 4 bases, the J end by 9 bases, with 17 bases between. Participants were placed into cohorts based on the clinical history they reported. Sequenced material: PBMCs or T cells enriched from blood (not recorded which). The origin of this receptor is a man between 70 and 80 years old who had been exposed to COVID-19. This rearrangement joins TRBV5-1 to TRBJ1-5; D gene uncertain. The CDR3, as DNA: TGCGCCAGCAGCCCGGAGGACGGGCTCGGGCCCCAGCATTTT. Encoded protein: CASSPEDGLGPQHF. The full variable domain, in which reference TRBV5-1 and TRBJ1-5 provide the parts outside the CDR3, is KAGVTQTPRYLIKTRGQQVTLSCSPISGHRSVSWYQQTPGQGLQFLFEYFSETQRNKGNFPGRFSGRQFSNSRSEMNVSTLELGDSALYLCASSPEDGLGPQHFGDGTRLSIL.